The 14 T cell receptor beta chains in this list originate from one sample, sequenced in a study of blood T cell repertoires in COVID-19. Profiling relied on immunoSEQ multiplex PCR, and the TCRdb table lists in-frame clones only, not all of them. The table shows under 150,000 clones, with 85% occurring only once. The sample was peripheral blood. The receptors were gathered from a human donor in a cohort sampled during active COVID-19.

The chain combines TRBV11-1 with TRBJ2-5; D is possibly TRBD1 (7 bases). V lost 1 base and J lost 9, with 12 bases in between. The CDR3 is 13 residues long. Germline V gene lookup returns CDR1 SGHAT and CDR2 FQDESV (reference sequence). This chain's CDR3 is CASSLVARGAQYF. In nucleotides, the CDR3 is TGTGCCAGCAGCTTAGTGGCCAGGGGGGCCCAGTACTTC.

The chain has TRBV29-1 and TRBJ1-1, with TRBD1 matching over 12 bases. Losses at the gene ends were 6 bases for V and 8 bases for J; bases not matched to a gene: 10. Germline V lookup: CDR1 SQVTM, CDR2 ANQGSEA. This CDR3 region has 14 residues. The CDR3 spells CSVGDRGQSLEAFF. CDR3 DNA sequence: TGCAGCGTGGGGGACAGGGGGCAATCCTTGGAAGCTTTCTTT.

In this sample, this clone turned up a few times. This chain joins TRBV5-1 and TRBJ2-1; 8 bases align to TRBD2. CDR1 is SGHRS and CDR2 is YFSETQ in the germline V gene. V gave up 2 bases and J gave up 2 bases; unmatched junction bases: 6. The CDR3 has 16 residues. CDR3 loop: CASSFMTSATYNEQFF. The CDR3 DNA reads TGCGCCAGCAGCTTTATGACTAGCGCGACCTACAATGAGCAGTTCTTC.

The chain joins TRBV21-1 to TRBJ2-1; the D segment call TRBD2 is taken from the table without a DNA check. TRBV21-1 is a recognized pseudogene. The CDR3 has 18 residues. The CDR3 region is CASSKLELAGDTYNEQFF. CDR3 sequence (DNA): TGTGCCAGCAGCAAACTTGAACTAGCGGGGGACACCTACAATGAGCAGTTCTTC.

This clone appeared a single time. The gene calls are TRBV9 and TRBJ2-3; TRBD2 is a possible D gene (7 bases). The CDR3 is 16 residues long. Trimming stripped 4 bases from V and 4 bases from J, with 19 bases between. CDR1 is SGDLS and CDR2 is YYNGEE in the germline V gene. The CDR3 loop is CASSSSLGGAADTQYF. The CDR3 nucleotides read TGTGCCAGCAGCTCGAGCCTAGGGGGGGCCGCAGATACGCAGTATTTT.

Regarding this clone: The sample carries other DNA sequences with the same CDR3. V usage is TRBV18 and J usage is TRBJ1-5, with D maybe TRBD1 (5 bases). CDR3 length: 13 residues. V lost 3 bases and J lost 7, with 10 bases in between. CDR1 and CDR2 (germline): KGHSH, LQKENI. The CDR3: CASSPGGDQPQHF. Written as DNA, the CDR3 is TGTGCCAGCTCACCGGGAGGGGACCAGCCCCAGCATTTT.

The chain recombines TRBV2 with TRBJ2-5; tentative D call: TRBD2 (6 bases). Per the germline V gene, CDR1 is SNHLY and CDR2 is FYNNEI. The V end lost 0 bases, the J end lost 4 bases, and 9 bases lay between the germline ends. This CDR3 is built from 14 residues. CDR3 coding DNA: TGTGCCAGCAGTGAAGCTTATAGCGGAGAGACCCAGTACTTC. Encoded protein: CASSEAYSGETQYF.

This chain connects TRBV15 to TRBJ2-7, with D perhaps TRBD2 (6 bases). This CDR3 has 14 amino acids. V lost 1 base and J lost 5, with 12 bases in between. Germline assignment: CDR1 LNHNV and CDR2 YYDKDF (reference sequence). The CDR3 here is CATSRGEGRNEQYF. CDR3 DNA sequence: TGTGCCACCAGCAGAGGAGAGGGGAGGAACGAGCAGTACTTC.

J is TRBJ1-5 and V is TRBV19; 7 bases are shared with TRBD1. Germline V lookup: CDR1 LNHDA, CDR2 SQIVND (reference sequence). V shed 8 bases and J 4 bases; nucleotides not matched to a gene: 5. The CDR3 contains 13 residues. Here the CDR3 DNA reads TGTGCCAGTGGCGACAGGGAAAATCAGCCCCAGCATTTT. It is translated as CASGDRENQPQHF.

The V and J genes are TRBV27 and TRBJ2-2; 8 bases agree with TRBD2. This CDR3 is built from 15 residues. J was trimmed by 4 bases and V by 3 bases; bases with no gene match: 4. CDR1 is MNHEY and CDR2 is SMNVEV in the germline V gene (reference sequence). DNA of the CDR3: TGTGCCAGCAGTTTGGCTAGCGGGCGCACCGGGGAGCTGTTTTTT. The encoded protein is CASSLASGRTGELFF.

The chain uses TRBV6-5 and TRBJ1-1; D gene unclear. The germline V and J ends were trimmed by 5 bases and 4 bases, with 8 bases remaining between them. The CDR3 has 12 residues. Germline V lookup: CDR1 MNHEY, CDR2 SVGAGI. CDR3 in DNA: TGTGCCAGCAGTATAGGGAGCACTGAAGCTTTCTTT. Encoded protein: CASSIGSTEAFF.

The CDR3 nucleotides read TGTGCCAGCAGTTACTCGGGCACGAACACTGAAGCTTTCTTT. Translation: CASSYSGTNTEAFF. The chain is built from TRBV6-5 and TRBJ1-1; unclear D gene. This CDR3 contains 14 residues. Trimming cost V 0 bases and J 1 base, with 6 bases left between them. Germline CDR1 reads MNHEY; CDR2 reads SVGAGI.

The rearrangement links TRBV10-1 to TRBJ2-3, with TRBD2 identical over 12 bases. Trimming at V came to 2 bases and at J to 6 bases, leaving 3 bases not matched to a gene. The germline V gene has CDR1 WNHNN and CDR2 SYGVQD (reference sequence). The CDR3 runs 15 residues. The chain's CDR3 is CASSEGLAGIDTQYF. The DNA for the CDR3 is TGCGCCAGCAGTGAGGGACTAGCGGGGATCGATACGCAGTATTTT.

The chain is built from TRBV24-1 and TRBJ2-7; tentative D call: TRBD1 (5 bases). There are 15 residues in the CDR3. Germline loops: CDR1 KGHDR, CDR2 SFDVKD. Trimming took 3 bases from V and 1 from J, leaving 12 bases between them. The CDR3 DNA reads TGTGCCACCAGTGATACCGCGACAGCATCCTACGAGCAGTACTTC. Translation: CATSDTATASYEQYF.